The entry below describes one T cell receptor beta chain. Its target is unknown. The entry originates in a study of identical twins. Study results and limitations: Insertion counts were lower in abundant cord blood beta clonotypes, a trend that memory repertoires did not show.

Unique molecular identifiers were in the cDNA, with template-switch universal primer binding. TCRdb recomputed calls from the 5' RACE reads with MiXCR, one row per CDR3 protein. Among 450,000 or so distinct CDR3 sequences listed, 13% to 15% were seen once. Germline V gives CDR1 MDHEN, CDR2 SYDVKM. The V end lost 5 bases, the J end lost 2 bases, and 22 bases lay between the germline ends. The CDR3 extends over 18 amino acids. These records were also assigned to another study, of yellow fever vaccine responses in identical twins.

Source material: CD4+ T cells sorted from blood. The chain couples TRBV28 to TRBJ1-5; D gene ambiguous. This TCR came from a woman under 30 in good health. The CDR3 here is CASSISRARSRGNQPQHF. In nucleotides, the CDR3 is TGTGCCAGCAGTATCTCCCGGGCTCGGAGTCGAGGCAATCAGCCCCAGCATTTT.